These 19 T cell receptor beta chains were all obtained from the same sample, sequenced in a study. TCRdb recomputed calls from the RT-PCR reads with MiXCR, one row per CDR3 protein. The table has about 700,000 distinct CDR3 sequences, approximately 15% seen once. Sequencing was carried out using memory CD4+ T cells from blood. The receptors come from a female donor in good health, serving as a healthy control.

The chain links TRBV7-6 to TRBJ2-7, with a possible D match to TRBD2 (5 bases). Trimming removed 5 bases at V and 7 bases at J, with 24 bases between. The length of the CDR3 is 16 residues. Germline assignment: CDR1 SGHVS and CDR2 FNYEAQ. The CDR3 DNA sequence: TGTGCCAGCAGCCAAGATGCAGCGGCCTCCTACAATGAGCAGTACTTC. It translates to CASSQDAAASYNEQYF.

The gene calls are TRBV3-1 and TRBJ1-2; D is undetermined. Germline loops: CDR1 LGHDT, CDR2 YNNKEL (reference sequence). The V end lost 1 base, the J end lost 8 bases, and 17 bases lay between the germline ends. There are 15 residues in the CDR3. CDR3 in amino acids: CASSQGFQTLRGYTF. For the CDR3, the DNA is TGTGCCAGCAGCCAAGGGTTCCAGACACTTCGGGGCTACACCTTC.

This clonotype turned up a few times. CDR3 sequence (DNA): TGTGCCAGCAGAGTTGCGGGGATGAATAGCAATCAGCCCCAGCATTTT. Amino acid sequence: CASRVAGMNSNQPQHF. The chain has TRBV6-6 and TRBJ1-5; D unclear. Germline assignment: CDR1 MNHNY and CDR2 SVGAGI (reference sequence). Trimming pared 6 bases from V and 0 bases from J, leaving 15 bases between. The CDR3 loop spans 16 amino acids.

The CDR3 DNA is TGTGCCAGCTCACCAGACATGTACTCTGGAAACACCATATATTTT. Its protein is CASSPDMYSGNTIYF. The J gene is TRBJ1-3, the V gene TRBV18; no reliable D call. Trimming cost V 2 bases and J 0 bases, with 8 bases left between them. The germline V gene encodes CDR1 KGHSH and CDR2 LQKENI. The CDR3 length is 15 residues.

The table lists this clonotype with a few counts. The rearrangement links TRBV12-3 or TRBV12-4 to TRBJ2-7, with TRBD2 matching over 10 bases. The CDR3 consists of 15 residues. V dropped 5 bases and J dropped 4; count of bases not matched to a gene: 8. CDR3 sequence (DNA): TGTGCCAGCAGTCTCCTAGCGGGAGTGGGGTACGAGCAGTACTTC. Its translation is CASSLLAGVGYEQYF.

This clonotype has more than one count but fewer than ten. The chain uses TRBV6-6 and TRBJ2-1, with 7 bases lining up with TRBD1. Trimming removed 4 bases from V and 1 base from J; junction bases left unmatched: 10. The length of the CDR3 is 17 residues. Germline CDR1 is MNHNY and CDR2 is SVGAGI (reference sequence). CDR3 DNA sequence: TGTGCCAGCAGTTCCTACAGGGGAACCCGATCCTACAATGAGCAGTTCTTC. It encodes CASSSYRGTRSYNEQFF.

J is TRBJ2-1 and V is TRBV18; 9 bases line up with TRBD2. Germline V gene data show CDR1 as KGHSH and CDR2 as LQKENI. J gave up 3 bases and V 1 base, and 1 base lay outside the gene matches. CDR3 length: 15 amino acids. The CDR3 is CASSPRAGGYNEQFF. Here the CDR3 DNA reads TGTGCCAGCTCACCACGAGCGGGGGGCTACAATGAGCAGTTCTTC. Looking up the rest from reference TRBV18 and TRBJ2-1 gives the full variable domain: NAGVMQNPRHLVRRRGQEARLRCSPMKGHSHVYWYRQLPEEGLKFMVYLQKENIIDESGMPKERFSAEFPKEGPSILRIQQVVRGDSAAYFCASSPRAGGYNEQFFGPGTRLTVL.

This clonotype was recorded many times. The chain joins TRBV29-1 to TRBJ1-1; 7 bases map to TRBD1. V lost 7 bases, J lost 10 bases, and 9 bases stayed unmatched. Germline CDR1 and CDR2: SQVTM and ANQGSEA. CDR3 length: 11 amino acids. The CDR3 DNA follows: TGCAGCGCTCGGGACAGAGGGGGAGCTTTCTTT. Residues: CSARDRGGAFF.

V and J are TRBV30 and TRBJ2-2, with a possible D match to TRBD1 (6 bases). Germline V CDR1 and CDR2: GTSNPN, SVGIG (reference sequence). The CDR3 loop spans 13 amino acids. The V gene lost 7 bases and the J gene lost 8 bases, with 17 bases spanning the gap. The CDR3 DNA reads as TGTGCCTCCGGCGACAGGTTCGAGGGGGAGCTGTTTTTT. Translation gives CASGDRFEGELFF.

This clonotype was seen a handful of times. The rearrangement uses TRBV7-3 and TRBJ2-3, with D unresolved. V was trimmed by 6 bases and J by 0 bases, leaving 13 bases between them. The CDR3 spans 15 residues. Germline V gene sequence: CDR1 SGHTA, CDR2 FQGTGA. The CDR3 nucleotides read TGTGCCAGCAGTCAAGGAGCCTATAGCACAGATACGCAGTATTTT. Its translation is CASSQGAYSTDTQYF. The complete variable domain, with remaining parts taken from reference TRBV7-3 and TRBJ2-3, reads GAGVSQTPSNKVTEKGKYVELRCDPISGHTALYWYRQSLGQGPEFLIYFQGTGAADDSGLPNDRFFAVRPEGSVSTLKIQRTERGDSAVYLCASSQGAYSTDTQYFGPGTRLTVL.

This clonotype was seen ten or more times. The rearrangement joins TRBV20-1 to TRBJ2-7; the D is unclear. Trimming removed 2 bases at V and 4 bases at J, with 9 bases between. Looked up from germline, CDR1 is DFQATT and CDR2 is SNEGSKA (reference sequence). The length of the CDR3 is 12 residues. Here the CDR3 DNA reads TGCAGTGCTAGACGCGGACGGTACGAGCAGTACTTC. Its translation: CSARRGRYEQYF.

This clonotype was observed many times. The chain has TRBV20-1 and TRBJ1-2; D uncertain. Between the trimmed V and J ends, which lost 3 bases and 4 bases, there was a span of 21 bases. The CDR3 totals 16 residues. The germline V gene encodes CDR1 DFQATT and CDR2 SNEGSKA (reference sequence). The CDR3, as DNA: TGCAGTGCTAGGAACAGCCTCGAACGATTTATCTATGGCTACACCTTC. Translated, it gives CSARNSLERFIYGYTF.

This chain uses TRBV7-2 with TRBJ2-3; D gene ambiguous. With 7 bases removed from V and 2 bases from J, the gap between germline ends came to 10 bases. From germline, CDR1 is SGHTA and CDR2 FQGNSA. CDR3 length equals 13 residues. CDR3 bases: TGTGCCAGCACGGCGGCTCCCACAGATACGCAGTATTTT. Translation gives CASTAAPTDTQYF.

This clonotype was detected only a few times. This chain connects TRBV24-1 to TRBJ2-7; D possibly corresponds to TRBD1 (6 bases). The CDR3 is 16 amino acids. CDR1 and CDR2 (germline): KGHDR, SFDVKD. The ends were cut back, 4 bases at V and 2 bases at J, with 17 bases in the middle. The CDR3: CATSDSGQTWAYEQYF. The CDR3 DNA sequence: TGTGCCACCAGTGACTCTGGACAGACCTGGGCCTACGAGCAGTACTTC.

The rearrangement links TRBV15 to TRBJ1-1, with D perhaps matching TRBD1 (5 bases). The V and J ends lost 4 bases and 10 bases respectively, with 22 bases between them. Germline CDR1 and CDR2: LNHNV and YYDKDF (reference sequence). The CDR3 length is 15 residues. The CDR3 loop is CATSTTRERAFGAFF. The DNA of the CDR3 is TGTGCCACCAGCACTACCAGGGAGAGGGCTTTTGGAGCTTTCTTT.

The gene calls are TRBV7-9 and TRBJ1-2; 11 nucleotides align to TRBD1. The germline gives CDR1 SEHNR, CDR2 FQNEAQ (reference sequence). This CDR3 is built from 14 residues. V trimming: 3 bases; J trimming: 8 bases; junction bases outside the gene matches: 5. The CDR3 bases are TGTGCCAGCAGCTTGGACAGGGGGCTAGGGGGCTACACCTTC. Residues: CASSLDRGLGGYTF.

At least ten counts were recorded for this clonotype. V is TRBV15 and J is TRBJ2-6; D not resolved. The CDR3 has 16 amino acids. Germline loops: CDR1 LNHNV, CDR2 YYDKDF (reference sequence). With 0 bases removed from V and 4 bases from J, the gap between germline ends came to 10 bases. CDR3 in amino acids: CATSRDIDRGANVLTF. The CDR3 bases are TGTGCCACCAGCAGAGACATCGATCGGGGGGCCAACGTCCTGACTTTC.

This clonotype was found a few times. The chain couples TRBV9 to TRBJ2-2, with no clear D. V lost 4 bases, J lost 0 bases, and 4 bases lay in between. Germline CDR1 is SGDLS and CDR2 is YYNGEE. The CDR3 sequence is 13 residues long. CDR3 protein: CASSHSNTGELFF. For the CDR3, the DNA is TGTGCCAGCAGCCACTCGAACACCGGGGAGCTGTTTTTT.

This chain's CDR3 is CASSDRGYYGYTF. The DNA of the CDR3 is TGTGCCAGCAGCGACCGCGGGTACTATGGCTACACCTTC. The V call is TRBV9, the J call TRBJ1-2; D unclear. V was trimmed by 3 bases and J by 3 bases, leaving 9 bases between them. This CDR3 has 13 amino acids. Germline CDR1 is SGDLS and CDR2 is YYNGEE.